The present entry profiles one TCR beta chain with its context. This clone was detected ten times or more. Its specific antigen is unknown. Base quality data are lacking; no much larger clone is found one base away. Library prep was done by PCR. Sequenced using an Illumina HiSeq 4000. High-throughput sequencing was used to profile the TCR beta-chain CDR3 region of each patient. The authors' pipeline ran thus. A classifier to discriminate distant-metastatic papillary thyroid cancer patients was built from CDR3 differences across clinicopathological groups. Repertoire diversity was assessed with the Shannon index, and tumor-blood repertoire similarity with the Morisita-Horn index. In TCRdb, the public reads were trimmed at Q25 with fastp and aligned with MiXCR, with productive beta chains retained. These V and J calls rely on TCRdb rather than the paper's analysis. A total of 20,000 to 25,000 clones appear in this sample, roughly 15% of them only once. Of the sample, about 10% falls within the top ten clones.

The sample belongs to a study of metastatic and nonmetastatic thyroid tumors (TCRdb year 2020). In terms of the full investigation: Repertoires from peripheral blood and from tumor or nodule tissue samples of malignant and benign thyroid patients were compared.

Results the study describes overall, beyond this receptor: TCR beta diversity was reported as significantly higher in malignant tumors than in benign nodules, in both blood and tumor samples.

Via the germline V gene, CDR1 is SGDLS and CDR2 YYNGEE. The germline V end is reduced by 3 bases and the J end by 4 bases; junction bases left unmatched: 3. The CDR3 spans 14 residues, from the cysteine through the phenylalanine. Left in the record is the CDR3 DNA by itself, 42 bases read in frame from the first base. No patient had received any treatment before thyroid surgery. The study retrospectively analysed patient clinical samples collected from about 2012 to 2019 using T-cell receptor beta sequencing. Material: tumor tissue. The receptor was derived from a female donor with papillary thyroid cancer or a benign thyroid nodule (not recorded which). Some clones in this sample may be carry-over from other donors' samples. The rearranged segments are TRBV9 and TRBJ2-5, with TRBD2 identical over 10 junction bases. The CDR3 region: CASSALAGRETQYF. The nucleotide sequence reads TGTGCCAGCAGCGCACTAGCGGGAAGAGAGACCCAGTACTTC.